The entry that follows covers one TCR beta chain sequence. Antigen specificity is unknown. One base away lies a much larger clone, so this may be a sequencing read error. Because it lacks the conserved phenylalanine or tryptophan at the end, this CDR3 is likely a read error. The CDR3 spans 15 residues. Trimming cost V 4 bases and J 2 bases; bases outside gene matches: 5. The germline V gene has CDR1 MNHNS and CDR2 SASEGT. The data belong to a study of breast tumors, draining lymph nodes, adjacent tissues. Overall study results and limits: That most tumor T cells come from lymph nodes remained unproven. Tumor TCR diversity was below lymph nodes but above nontumor tissue. Most tumor T cells seemingly derive from lymph node, then expand in tumor. Compared with basal-like, luminal-like tumors shared significantly more repertoire with nontumor tissue.

TCRdb recomputed calls from the multiplex PCR reads with MiXCR, one row per CDR3 protein. Of about 130,000 distinct CDR3 sequences in the sample, 20% are singletons; the top ten hold 3.5% to 4.5%. Samples came from axillary lymph nodes draining the breast cancer. This TCR came from a female donor with breast cancer. Some clones in this sample may be carry-over from other donors' samples. The sequenced material came from axillary lymph node tissue. The genes are TRBV6-1 and TRBJ2-5; 9 bases align to TRBD1. The CDR3 nucleotides are TGTGCCAGCAGTGTGGGACAGGGATGGCAAGAGACCCAGTACTCC. Protein product: CASSVGQGWQETQYS.